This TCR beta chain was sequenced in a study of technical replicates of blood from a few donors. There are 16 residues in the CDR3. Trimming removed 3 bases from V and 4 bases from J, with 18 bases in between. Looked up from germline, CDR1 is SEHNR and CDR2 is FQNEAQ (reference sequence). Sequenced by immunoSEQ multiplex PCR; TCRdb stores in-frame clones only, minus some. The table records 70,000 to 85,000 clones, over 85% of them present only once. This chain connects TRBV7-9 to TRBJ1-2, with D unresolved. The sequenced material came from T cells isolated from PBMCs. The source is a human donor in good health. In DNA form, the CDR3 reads TGTGCCAGCAGCTTCCAGACCCAACGCTCAGGCTATGGCTACACCTTC. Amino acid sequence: CASSFQTQRSGYGYTF.